Listed here are 11 T cell receptor beta chains from one sample, sequenced in a study of blood T cell repertoires in COVID-19. Repertoires were generated with immunoSEQ multiplex PCR, while TCRdb's copy carries only in-frame clones and drops some. The sample records 150,000 to 200,000 clones, approximately 88% being singletons. The specimen was PBMCs or T cells enriched from blood (not recorded which). The origin of the receptors is a man aged 65 to 79 who had been exposed to COVID-19.

This clone appeared a single time. The chain links TRBV18 to TRBJ2-7; TRBD2 might be the D (5 bases). V lost 3 bases and J 7 bases, leaving 16 bases between the germline ends. CDR3 size: 14 residues. CDR1 is KGHSH and CDR2 is LQKENI in the germline V gene. DNA for the CDR3: TGTGCCAGCTCACCCCCGGGTCCCTCGGGGGAGCAGTACTTC. Protein: CASSPPGPSGEQYF.

The genes are TRBV5-6 and TRBJ1-5; D gene ambiguous. V was cut by 2 bases and J by 7 bases, with 13 bases left in between. Germline V lookup: CDR1 SGHDT, CDR2 YYEEEE. This CDR3 has 14 residues. CDR3 region: CASSLGLVGQPQHF. The CDR3 DNA is TGTGCCAGCAGCTTAGGACTGGTGGGCCAGCCCCAGCATTTT.

The DNA of the CDR3 is TGTGCCAGCAGCCAAGGGCTAGAGGGCGGCGGCTCCTATGGCTACACCTTC. Translated: CASSQGLEGGGSYGYTF. The chain couples TRBV3-1 (or the pseudogene TRBV3-2) to TRBJ1-2; D is unclear. Between the trimmed V and J ends, which lost 1 base and 4 bases, there was a span of 19 bases. The CDR3 covers 17 residues. CDR1 is LGHDT and CDR2 is YNNKEL in the germline V gene (reference sequence).

V usage is TRBV19 and J usage is TRBJ2-7, with 11 bases identical to TRBD2. The CDR3 contains 16 residues. V was clipped by 6 bases and J by 3 bases; unmatched bases: 10. Germline V gives CDR1 LNHDA, CDR2 SQIVND (reference sequence). The DNA for the CDR3 is TGTGCCAGTAGAGCCCTGGGGACTAGCGGAAACTACGAGCAGTACTTC. It encodes CASRALGTSGNYEQYF.

This rearrangement joins TRBV28 to TRBJ2-5; 8 bases match TRBD1. Germline CDR1 reads MDHEN; CDR2 reads SYDVKM. CDR3 length equals 14 residues. The CDR3 bases are TGTGGTACGGAGCCAGGGGGCGCGGGTAAGACCCAGTACTTC. Translation: CGTEPGGAGKTQYF.

This chain joins TRBV12-1 and TRBJ1-4; the D segment call TRBD1 is taken from the table without a DNA check. TRBV12-1 is classified as a pseudogene. CDR3 length: 18 amino acids. The CDR3 sequence: CASSSRTARTAANEKLFF. CDR3 bases: TGTGCCAGCAGCTCGAGGACAGCGAGAACTGCAGCTAATGAAAAACTGTTTTTT.

The chain uses TRBV6-6 and TRBJ2-7, with D unresolved. Deletions cut 6 bases from V and 2 bases from J, with 14 bases between. The germline CDR1 and CDR2 sequences are MNHNY and SVGAGI (reference sequence). The CDR3 is made up of 14 amino acids. The CDR3 sequence: CASRRAGQAYEQYF. The CDR3 nucleotides read TGTGCCAGCAGGAGAGCAGGTCAAGCCTACGAGCAGTACTTC.

This chain links TRBV5-1 with TRBJ1-5, with D maybe TRBD1 (5 bases). Between the trimmed V and J ends, which lost 0 bases and 2 bases, there was a span of 9 bases. The CDR3 covers 15 residues. The germline gives CDR1 SGHRS, CDR2 YFSETQ. The DNA of the CDR3 is TGCGCCAGCAGCTTGGATGGGGCCGGCAATCAGCCCCAGCATTTT. The encoded protein is CASSLDGAGNQPQHF.

This clone was recorded only once. The rearrangement links TRBV19 to TRBJ2-7; TRBD1 matches 8 bases. The V gene's germline CDR1 is LNHDA and CDR2 SQIVND (reference sequence). The V and J ends lost 5 bases and 2 bases, in that order; junction bases with no gene match: 5. The CDR3 runs 14 residues. CDR3 amino acids: CASSPGGQAYEQYF. CDR3 coding DNA: TGTGCCAGTAGTCCCGGGGGACAGGCCTACGAGCAGTACTTC. Supplemented by reference TRBV19 and TRBJ2-7, the full variable domain reads DGGITQSPKYLFRKEGQNVTLSCEQNLNHDAMYWYRQDPGQGLRLIYYSQIVNDFQKGDIAEGYSVSREKKESFPLTVTSAQKNPTAFYLCASSPGGQAYEQYFGPGTRLTVT.

The chain carries TRBV6-5 and TRBJ2-7; 8 bases match TRBD2. Trimming at V came to 2 bases and at J to 5 bases, leaving 11 bases not matched to a gene. The V gene's germline CDR1 is MNHEY and CDR2 SVGAGI. The CDR3 extends over 16 amino acids. CDR3 loop: CASSYGAGGGVNEQYF. DNA of the CDR3: TGTGCCAGCAGTTACGGGGCCGGGGGGGGCGTGAACGAGCAGTACTTC.

The chain joins TRBV18 to TRBJ1-5; D unclear. This CDR3 region has 14 residues. V was trimmed by 2 bases and J by 7 bases, leaving 12 bases between them. Germline values: CDR1 KGHSH, CDR2 LQKENI. CDR3 coding DNA: TGTGCCAGCTCACCATTTGGGGAGGAACAGCCCCAGCATTTT. Amino acids: CASSPFGEEQPQHF.